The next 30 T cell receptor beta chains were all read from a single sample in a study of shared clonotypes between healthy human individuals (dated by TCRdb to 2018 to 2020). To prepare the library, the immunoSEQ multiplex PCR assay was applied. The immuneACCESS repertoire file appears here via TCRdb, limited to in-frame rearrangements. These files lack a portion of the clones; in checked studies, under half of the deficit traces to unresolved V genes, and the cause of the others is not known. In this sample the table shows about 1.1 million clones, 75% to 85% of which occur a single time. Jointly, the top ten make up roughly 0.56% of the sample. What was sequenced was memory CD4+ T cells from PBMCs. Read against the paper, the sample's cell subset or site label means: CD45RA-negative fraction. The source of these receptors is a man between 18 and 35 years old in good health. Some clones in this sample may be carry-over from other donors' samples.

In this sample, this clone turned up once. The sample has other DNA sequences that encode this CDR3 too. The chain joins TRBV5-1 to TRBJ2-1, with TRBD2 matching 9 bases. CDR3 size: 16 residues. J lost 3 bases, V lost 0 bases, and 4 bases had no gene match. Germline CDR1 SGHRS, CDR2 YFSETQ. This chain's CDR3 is CASSLGGLAVYNEQFF. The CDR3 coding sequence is TGCGCCAGCAGCTTGGGGGGACTAGCAGTCTACAATGAGCAGTTCTTC.

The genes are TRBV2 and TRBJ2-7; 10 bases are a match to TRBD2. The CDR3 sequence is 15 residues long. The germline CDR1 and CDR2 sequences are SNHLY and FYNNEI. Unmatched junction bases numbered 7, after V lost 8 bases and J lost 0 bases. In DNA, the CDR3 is TGTGCCAGCCGCAGGTGGACTAGCGGCTCCTACGAGCAGTACTTC. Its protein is CASRRWTSGSYEQYF.

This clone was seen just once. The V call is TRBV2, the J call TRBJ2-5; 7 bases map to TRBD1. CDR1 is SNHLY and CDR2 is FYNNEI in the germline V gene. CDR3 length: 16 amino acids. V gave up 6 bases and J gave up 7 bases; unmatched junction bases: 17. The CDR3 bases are TGTGCCAGCAGCCCCCTGACAGGGCAAAGAGGGGGGACCCAGTACTTC. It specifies CASSPLTGQRGGTQYF.

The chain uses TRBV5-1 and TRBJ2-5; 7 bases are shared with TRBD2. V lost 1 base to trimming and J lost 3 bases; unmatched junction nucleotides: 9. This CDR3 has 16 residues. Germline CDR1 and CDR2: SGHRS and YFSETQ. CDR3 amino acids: CASSLIPTSAKETQYF. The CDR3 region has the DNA TGCGCCAGCAGCTTGATCCCTACTAGCGCCAAAGAGACCCAGTACTTC.

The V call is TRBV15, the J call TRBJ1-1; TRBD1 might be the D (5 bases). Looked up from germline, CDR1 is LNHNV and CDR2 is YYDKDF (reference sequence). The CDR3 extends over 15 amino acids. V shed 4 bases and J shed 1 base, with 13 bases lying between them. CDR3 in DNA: TGTGCCACCAGCACGGCCTCGGGGGGGAACACTGAAGCTTTCTTT. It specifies CATSTASGGNTEAFF.

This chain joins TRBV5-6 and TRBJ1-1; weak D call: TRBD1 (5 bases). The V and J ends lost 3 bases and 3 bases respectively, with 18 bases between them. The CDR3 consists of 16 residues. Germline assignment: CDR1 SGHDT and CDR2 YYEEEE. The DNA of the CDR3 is TGTGCCAGCAGCTGGGACGGGGGTGCTTGGGACACTGAAGCTTTCTTT. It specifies CASSWDGGAWDTEAFF.

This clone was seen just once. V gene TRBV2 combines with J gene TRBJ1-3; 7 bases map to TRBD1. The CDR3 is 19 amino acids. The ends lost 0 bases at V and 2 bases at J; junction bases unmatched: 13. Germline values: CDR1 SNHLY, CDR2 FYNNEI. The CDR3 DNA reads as TGTGCCAGCAGTGAAGCGCTTAGGGGGCGCGGCGTTACTGGAAACACCATATATTTT. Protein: CASSEALRGRGVTGNTIYF. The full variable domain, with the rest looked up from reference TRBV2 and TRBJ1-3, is EPEVTQTPSHQVTQMGQEVILRCVPISNHLYFYWYRQILGQKVEFLVSFYNNEISEKSEIFDDQFSVERPDGSNFTLKIRSTKLEDSAMYFCASSEALRGRGVTGNTIYFGEGSWLTVV.

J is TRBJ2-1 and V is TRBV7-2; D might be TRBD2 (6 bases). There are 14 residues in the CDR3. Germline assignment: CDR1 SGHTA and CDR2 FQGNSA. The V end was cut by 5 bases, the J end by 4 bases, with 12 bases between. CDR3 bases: TGTGCCAGCAGCCCCTTGGGACTTTACAATGAGCAGTTCTTC. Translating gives CASSPLGLYNEQFF.

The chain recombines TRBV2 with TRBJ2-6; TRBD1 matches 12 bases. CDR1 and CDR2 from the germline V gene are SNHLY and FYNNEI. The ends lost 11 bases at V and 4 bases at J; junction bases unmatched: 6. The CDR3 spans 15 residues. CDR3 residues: CAGGTGGAGANVLTF. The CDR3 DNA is TGTGCCGGAGGGACAGGGGGCGCGGGGGCCAACGTCCTGACTTTC.

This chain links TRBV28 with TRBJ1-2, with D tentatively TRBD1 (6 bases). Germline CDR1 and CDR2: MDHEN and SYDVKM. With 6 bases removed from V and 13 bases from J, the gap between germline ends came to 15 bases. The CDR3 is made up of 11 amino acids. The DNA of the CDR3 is TGTGCCAGCAGGGACTTACAGGGTTCCACCTTC. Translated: CASRDLQGSTF.

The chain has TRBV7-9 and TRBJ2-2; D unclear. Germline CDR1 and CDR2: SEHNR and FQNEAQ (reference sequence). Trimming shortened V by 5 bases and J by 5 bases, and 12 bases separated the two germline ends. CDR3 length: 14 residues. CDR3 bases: TGTGCCAGCAGCCCCGGAACTTTTACCGGGGAGCTGTTTTTT. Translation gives CASSPGTFTGELFF.

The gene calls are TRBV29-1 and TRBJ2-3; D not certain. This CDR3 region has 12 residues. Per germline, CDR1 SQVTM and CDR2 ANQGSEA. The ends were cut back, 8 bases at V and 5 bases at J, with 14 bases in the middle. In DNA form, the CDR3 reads TGCAGCCCGCTAAAGTTAGGAGATACGCAGTATTTT. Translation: CSPLKLGDTQYF.

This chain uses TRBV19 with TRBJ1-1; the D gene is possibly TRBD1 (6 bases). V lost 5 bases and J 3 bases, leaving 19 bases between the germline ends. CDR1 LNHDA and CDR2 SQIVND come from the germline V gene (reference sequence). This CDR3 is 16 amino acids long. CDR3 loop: CASSPQGRLTDTEAFF. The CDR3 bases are TGTGCCAGTAGTCCCCAGGGGCGGCTTACGGACACTGAAGCTTTCTTT. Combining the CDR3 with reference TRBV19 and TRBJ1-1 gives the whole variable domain DGGITQSPKYLFRKEGQNVTLSCEQNLNHDAMYWYRQDPGQGLRLIYYSQIVNDFQKGDIAEGYSVSREKKESFPLTVTSAQKNPTAFYLCASSPQGRLTDTEAFFGQGTRLTVV.

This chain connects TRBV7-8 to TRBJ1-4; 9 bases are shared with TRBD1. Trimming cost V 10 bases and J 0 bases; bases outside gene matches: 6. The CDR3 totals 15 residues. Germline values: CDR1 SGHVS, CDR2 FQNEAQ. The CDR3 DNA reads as TGTGCCATAGGACAGGGGTTTTCAACTAATGAAAAACTGTTTTTT. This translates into CAIGQGFSTNEKLFF.

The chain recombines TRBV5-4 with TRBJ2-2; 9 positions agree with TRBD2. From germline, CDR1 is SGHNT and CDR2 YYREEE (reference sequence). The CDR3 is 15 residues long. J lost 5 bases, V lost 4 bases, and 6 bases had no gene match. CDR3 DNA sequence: TGTGCCAGCAGCCAACGGCGGGAGGGGACCGGGGAGCTGTTTTTT. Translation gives CASSQRREGTGELFF.

In DNA form, the CDR3 reads TGTGCCAGCAGTGAAGAGTCAGGGGCACCCTACGAGCAGTACTTC. Translating gives CASSEESGAPYEQYF. The V call is TRBV25-1, the J call TRBJ2-7; TRBD1 might be the D (6 bases). Trimming removed 2 bases from V and 2 bases from J, with 13 bases in between. The CDR3 is 15 residues long. CDR1 and CDR2 from the germline V gene are MGHDK and SYGVNS.

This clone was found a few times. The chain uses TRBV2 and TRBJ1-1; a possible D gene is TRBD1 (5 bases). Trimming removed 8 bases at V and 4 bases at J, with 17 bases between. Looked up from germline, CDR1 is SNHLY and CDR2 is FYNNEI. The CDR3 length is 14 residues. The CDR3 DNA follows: TGTGCCAGCTTGGATCAGGGAGGAGGCACTGAAGCTTTCTTT. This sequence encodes CASLDQGGGTEAFF. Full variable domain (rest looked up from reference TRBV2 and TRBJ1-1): EPEVTQTPSHQVTQMGQEVILRCVPISNHLYFYWYRQILGQKVEFLVSFYNNEISEKSEIFDDQFSVERPDGSNFTLKIRSTKLEDSAMYFCASLDQGGGTEAFFGQGTRLTVV.

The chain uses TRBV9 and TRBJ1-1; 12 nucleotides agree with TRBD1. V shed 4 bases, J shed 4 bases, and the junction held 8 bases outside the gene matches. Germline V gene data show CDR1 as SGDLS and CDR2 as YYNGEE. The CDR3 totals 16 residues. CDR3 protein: CASSPRDRGLVTEAFF. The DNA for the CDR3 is TGTGCCAGCAGCCCCCGGGACAGGGGGCTTGTCACTGAAGCTTTCTTT.

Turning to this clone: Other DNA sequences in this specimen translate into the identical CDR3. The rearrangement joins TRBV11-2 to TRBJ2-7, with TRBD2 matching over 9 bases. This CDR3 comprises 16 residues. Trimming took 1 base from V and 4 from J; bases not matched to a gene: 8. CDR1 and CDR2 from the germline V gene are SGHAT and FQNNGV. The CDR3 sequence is CASSLGDSGRGYEQYF. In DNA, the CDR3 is TGTGCCAGCAGCTTAGGCGATAGCGGGAGAGGGTACGAGCAGTACTTC.

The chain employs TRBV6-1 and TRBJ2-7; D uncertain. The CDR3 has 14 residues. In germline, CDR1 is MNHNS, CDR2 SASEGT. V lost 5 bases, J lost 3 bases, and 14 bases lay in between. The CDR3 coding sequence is TGTGCCAGCAGTCGTTTTGGGGATGGCTACGAGCAGTACTTC. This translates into CASSRFGDGYEQYF.

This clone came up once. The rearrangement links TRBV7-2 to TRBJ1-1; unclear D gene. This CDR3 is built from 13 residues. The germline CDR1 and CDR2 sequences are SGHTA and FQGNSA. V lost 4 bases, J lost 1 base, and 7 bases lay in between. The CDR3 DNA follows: TGTGCCAGCAGCTGGAGACAGAACACTGAAGCTTTCTTT. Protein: CASSWRQNTEAFF.

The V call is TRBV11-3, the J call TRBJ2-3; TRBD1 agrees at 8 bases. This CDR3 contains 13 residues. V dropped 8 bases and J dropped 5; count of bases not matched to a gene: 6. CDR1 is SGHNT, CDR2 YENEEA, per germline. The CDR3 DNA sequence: TGTGCCAGCGCGGGACAGGTCGAAGATACGCAGTATTTT. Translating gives CASAGQVEDTQYF. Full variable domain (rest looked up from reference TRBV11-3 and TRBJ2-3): EAGVVQSPRYKIIEKKQPVAFWCNPISGHNTLYWYLQNLGQGPELLIRYENEEAVDDSQLPKDRFSAERLKGVDSTLKIQPAELGDSAVYLCASAGQVEDTQYFGPGTRLTVL.

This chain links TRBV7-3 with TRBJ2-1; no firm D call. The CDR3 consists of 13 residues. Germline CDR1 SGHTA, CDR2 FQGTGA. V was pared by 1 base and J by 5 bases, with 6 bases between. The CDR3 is CASSLNGDNEQFF. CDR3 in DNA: TGTGCCAGCAGCTTAAATGGGGACAATGAGCAGTTCTTC.

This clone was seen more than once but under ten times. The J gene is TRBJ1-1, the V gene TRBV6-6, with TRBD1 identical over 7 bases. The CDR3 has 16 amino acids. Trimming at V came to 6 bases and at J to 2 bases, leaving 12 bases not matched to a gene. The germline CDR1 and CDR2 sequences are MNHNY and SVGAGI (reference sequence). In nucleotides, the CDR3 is TGTGCCAGCAGCCTCACAGGGGCGAGCGGTAACACTGAAGCTTTCTTT. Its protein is CASSLTGASGNTEAFF.

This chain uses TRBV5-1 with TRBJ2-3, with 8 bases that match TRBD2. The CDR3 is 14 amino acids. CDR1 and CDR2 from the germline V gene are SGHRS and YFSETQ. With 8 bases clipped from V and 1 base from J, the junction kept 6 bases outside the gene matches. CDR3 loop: CASNPGLGTDTQYF. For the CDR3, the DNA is TGCGCCAGTAATCCGGGACTAGGCACAGATACGCAGTATTTT.

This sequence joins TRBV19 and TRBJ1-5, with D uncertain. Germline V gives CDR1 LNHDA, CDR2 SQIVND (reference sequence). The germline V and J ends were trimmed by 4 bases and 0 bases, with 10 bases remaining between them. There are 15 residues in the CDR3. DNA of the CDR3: TGTGCCAGTAGTAAAATTGCCCATAGCAATCAGCCCCAGCATTTT. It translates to CASSKIAHSNQPQHF.

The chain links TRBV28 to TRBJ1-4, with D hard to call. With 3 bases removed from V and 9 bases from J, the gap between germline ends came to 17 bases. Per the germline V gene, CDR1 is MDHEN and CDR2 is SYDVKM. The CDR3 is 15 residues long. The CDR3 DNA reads TGTGCCAGCAGTTTCGACCTAGAGGTGGGGAAAAAACTGTTTTTT. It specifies CASSFDLEVGKKLFF.

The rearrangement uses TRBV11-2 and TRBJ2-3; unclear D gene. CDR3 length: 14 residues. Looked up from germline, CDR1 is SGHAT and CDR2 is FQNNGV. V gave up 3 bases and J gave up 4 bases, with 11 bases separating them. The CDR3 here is CASSFPSGADTQYF. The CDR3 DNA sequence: TGTGCCAGCAGCTTCCCCTCCGGCGCAGATACGCAGTATTTT.

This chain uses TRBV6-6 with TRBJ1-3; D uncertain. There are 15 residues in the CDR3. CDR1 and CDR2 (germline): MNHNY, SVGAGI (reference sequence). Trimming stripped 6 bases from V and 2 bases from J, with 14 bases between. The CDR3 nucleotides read TGTGCCAGCAGCCTTACGGTTTTACCTGGAAACACCATATATTTT. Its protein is CASSLTVLPGNTIYF.

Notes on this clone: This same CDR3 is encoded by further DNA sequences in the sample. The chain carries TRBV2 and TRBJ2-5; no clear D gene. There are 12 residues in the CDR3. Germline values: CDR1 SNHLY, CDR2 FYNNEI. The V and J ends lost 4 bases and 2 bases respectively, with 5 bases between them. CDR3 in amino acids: CASSVVQETQYF. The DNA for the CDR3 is TGTGCCAGCAGTGTGGTTCAAGAGACCCAGTACTTC.